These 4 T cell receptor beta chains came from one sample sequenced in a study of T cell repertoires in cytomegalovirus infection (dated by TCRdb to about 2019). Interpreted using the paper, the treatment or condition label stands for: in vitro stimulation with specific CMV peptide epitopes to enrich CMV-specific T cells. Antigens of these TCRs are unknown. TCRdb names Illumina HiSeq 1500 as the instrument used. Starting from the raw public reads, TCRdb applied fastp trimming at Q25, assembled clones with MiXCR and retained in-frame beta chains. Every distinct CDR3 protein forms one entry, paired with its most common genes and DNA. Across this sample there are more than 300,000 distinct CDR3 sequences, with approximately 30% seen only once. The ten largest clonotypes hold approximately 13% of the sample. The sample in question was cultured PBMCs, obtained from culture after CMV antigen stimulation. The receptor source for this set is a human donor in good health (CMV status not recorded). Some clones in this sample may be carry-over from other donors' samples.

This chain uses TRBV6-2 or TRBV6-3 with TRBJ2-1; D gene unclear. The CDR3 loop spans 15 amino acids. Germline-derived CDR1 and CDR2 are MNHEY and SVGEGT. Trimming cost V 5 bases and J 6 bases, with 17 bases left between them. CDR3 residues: CASSPDRHRPNEQFF. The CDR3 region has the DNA TGTGCCAGCAGTCCCGACCGTCATCGTCCCAATGAGCAGTTCTTC.

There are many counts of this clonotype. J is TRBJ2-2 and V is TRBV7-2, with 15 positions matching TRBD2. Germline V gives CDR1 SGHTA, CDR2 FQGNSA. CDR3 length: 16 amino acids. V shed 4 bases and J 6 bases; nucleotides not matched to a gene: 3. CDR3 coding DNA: TGTGCCAGCAGCTCAGGACTAGCGGGAGGGCCCGGGGAGCTGTTTTTT. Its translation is CASSSGLAGGPGELFF.

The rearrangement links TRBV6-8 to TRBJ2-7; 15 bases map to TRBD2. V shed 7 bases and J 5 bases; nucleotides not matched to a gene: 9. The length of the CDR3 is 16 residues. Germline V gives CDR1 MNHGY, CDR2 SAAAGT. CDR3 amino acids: CASTRRGLAGGNEQYV. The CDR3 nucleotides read TGTGCCAGCACCCGTCGGGGACTAGCGGGAGGTAACGAGCAGTACGTC.

The CDR3 spells CAITQGGTEAFF. The CDR3 coding sequence is TGTGCCATCACGCAGGGTGGCACTGAAGCTTTCTTT. This chain uses TRBV10-3 with TRBJ1-1, with D possibly TRBD1 on 5 matching bases. Deletions cut 7 bases from V and 4 bases from J, with 10 bases between. The CDR3 length is 12 residues. CDR1 ENHRY and CDR2 SYGVKD come from the germline V gene.